A selection of T cell receptor beta chains follows, all from one sample in a study of cytomegalovirus exposure and HLA in healthy donors. The protocol was immunoSEQ multiplex PCR, while the TCRdb copy is restricted to in-frame clones and leaves out a portion. The sample lists around 130,000 clones, around 70% occurring once. The sequencing sample was made of PBMCs. The receptors stem from a young woman in good health and CMV-seronegative. Each CDR3 is given with its conserved first and last residue. The order of the fields is J gene, V gene, CDR3 length, CDR3 protein.

TRBJ1-4 TRBV2 16 CASSLGTQGGNEKLFF
TRBJ2-1 TRBV7-2 13 CASSLKLALEQFF
TRBJ2-2 TRBV5-4 14 CASRQDASTGELFF
TRBJ2-3 TRBV30 17 CAWSSLAGTPSTDTQYF
TRBJ1-2 TRBV5-6 12 CASSLEPYGYTF
TRBJ2-5 TRBV10-3 15 CAIDTISRVQETQYF
TRBJ1-5 TRBV10-1 14 CASSKGGGHQPQHF
TRBJ1-1 TRBV28 15 CASSLADLDRWEAFF
. TRBV7-2 15 CASSSFSGRSYEQYF
TRBJ2-2 TRBV27 15 CASSSAGLNTGELFF
TRBJ2-7 TRBV6-5 14 CASRISGQVNEQYF
TRBJ1-5 TRBV19 16 CASSIVGVGGGQPQHF
TRBJ1-6 TRBV2 14 CASSAGTGNSPLHF
TRBJ2-1 TRBV5-1 15 CASSGGTGSFHEQFF
TRBJ2-5 TRBV7-2 13 CASSPGVPETQYF
TRBJ2-1 TRBV10-3 18 CAISDPLGGDRGYNEQFF
TRBJ1-2 TRBV19 14 CASSLVGGNYGYTF
TRBJ2-6 TRBV30 16 CAWRTEGLSGANVLTF
TRBJ1-2 TRBV7-9 14 CASVRGDANYGYTF
TRBJ1-5 TRBV7-8 18 CASSLVIRRQGINQPQHF
TRBJ2-5 TRBV2 14 CASRVDSPQETQYF
TRBJ1-1 TRBV6-1 12 CATLGFYTEAFF
TRBJ2-2 TRBV18 15 CASSPETGATGELFF
TRBJ2-5 TRBV9 14 CASSVDTNQETQYF
TRBJ2-2 TRBV6-6 15 CASGDRVGTTGELFF
TRBJ2-1 TRBV7-3 14 CASSPGLAGNEQFF
TRBJ1-2 TRBV5-1 13 CASSLRQGDGYTF
TRBJ1-4 TRBV28 15 CASSLGQGAQNGLFF
TRBJ2-5 TRBV2 14 CASSEERDQETQYF
TRBJ2-2 TRBV11-3 15 CASSSSSLGGGELFF
TRBJ1-1 TRBV2 14 CASSPESGGTEAFF
TRBJ2-3 TRBV23-1 17 CASSQSKRGDNTDTQYF
TRBJ1-1 TRBV28 13 CASTPTQATEAFF
TRBJ1-5 TRBV19 15 CASTPQGAGNQPQHF
TRBJ2-1 TRBV19 17 CATGRLAGDATYNEQFF
TRBJ2-1 TRBV5-8 15 CASIVTSGVYNEQFF
TRBJ2-1 TRBV27 14 CASTQLGFYNEQFF
TRBJ1-2 TRBV30 11 CACHTGWGYTF
TRBJ1-1 TRBV6-5 13 CASSDQMNTEAFF
TRBJ1-2 TRBV27 14 CASSHGQGTSGYTF
TRBJ1-1 TRBV27 15 CASSLIPTGVKEAFF
TRBJ1-6 TRBV2 15 CASSTSGSYYSPLHF
TRBJ1-6 TRBV18 16 CASSPNTQGTDSPLHF
TRBJ1-3 TRBV9 13 CASSVTSGNTIYF
TRBJ2-2 TRBV9 15 CASSVFTGGVGELFF
TRBJ1-3 TRBV2 15 CASRPDSGSGNTIYF
TRBJ1-2 TRBV19 13 CASSHRALNGYTF
TRBJ1-2 TRBV18 14 CASSRDSVGYGYTF
TRBJ2-5 TRBV10-2 14 CASRLAGDRETQYF